This entry is about one T cell receptor beta chain. The antigen remains undetermined. Because the CDR3's place on the DNA is in doubt, the DNA is left out and the CDR3 is given as listed by TCRdb. This sample was included in a study of T cell responses to AZD1222 COVID-19 vaccine. CDR1 LNHDA and CDR2 SQIVND come from the germline V gene (reference sequence). Ends included, the CDR3 has 15 residues. General study findings and limits: Across the whole spike, CD4 TCRs peaked at regions 160-218 and 743-854. Most donors were white British, females outnumbered males, and clonal diversity was possibly underestimated. Repertoire sampling happened only post peak T cell response.

Clones were read by immunoSEQ multiplex PCR, and TCRdb kept only the in-frame ones, dropping some. The top ten clones hold about 1% of a sample with some 180,000 clones, just under 95% of them seen once. V usage is TRBV19 and J usage is TRBJ1-5; the table's D call TRBD1 went unverified against the DNA. Specimen: peripheral blood, collected 28 days after the second dose of the MenACWY control vaccine. The receptor was isolated from an adult who received the MenACWY meningococcal vaccine as a control. CDR3 in amino acids: CASSIFFGSYQPQHF.